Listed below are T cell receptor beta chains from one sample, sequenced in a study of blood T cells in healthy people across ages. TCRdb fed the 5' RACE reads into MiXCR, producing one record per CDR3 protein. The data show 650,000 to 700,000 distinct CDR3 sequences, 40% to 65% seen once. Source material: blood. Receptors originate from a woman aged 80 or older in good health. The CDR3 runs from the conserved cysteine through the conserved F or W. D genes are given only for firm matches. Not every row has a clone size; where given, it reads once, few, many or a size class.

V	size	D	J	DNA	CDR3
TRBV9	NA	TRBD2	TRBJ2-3	TGTGCCAGCAGCAGACCTGGACTAGCGGGGGGTTCATTCACAGATACGCAGTATTTT	CASSRPGLAGGSFTDTQYF
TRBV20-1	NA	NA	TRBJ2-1	TGCAGTGCTAGAAGCAATGAGCAGTTCTTC	CSARSNEQFF
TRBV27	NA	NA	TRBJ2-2	TGTGCCAGCAGTTTATCCCCTAATTCCCGGGTAAACACCGGGGAGCTGTTTTTT	CASSLSPNSRVNTGELFF
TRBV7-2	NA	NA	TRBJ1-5	TGTGCCAGCAGCGTCCGGGACAATCAGCCCCAGCATTTT	CASSVRDNQPQHF
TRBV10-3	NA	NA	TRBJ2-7	TGTGCCATCAGTGACACAGTTGGCGAGCAGTACTTC	CAISDTVGEQYF
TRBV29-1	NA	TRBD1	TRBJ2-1	TGCAGCGTGGCTGGACAGGGGGATTACTCCTACAATGAGCAGTTCTTC	CSVAGQGDYSYNEQFF
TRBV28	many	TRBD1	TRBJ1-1	TGTGCCAGCAGTGGGGACAGCGTGCTGGGAACTTTCTTT	CASSGDSVLGTFF
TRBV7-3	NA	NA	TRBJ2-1	TGTGCCAGCAGCTTTGGCAGCGCCTTCAACAATGAGCAGTTCTTC	CASSFGSAFNNEQFF
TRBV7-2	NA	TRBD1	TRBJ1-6	TGTGCCTGCAGCTTGGACAGGGTGTTTTCACCCCTCCACTTT	CACSLDRVFSPLHF
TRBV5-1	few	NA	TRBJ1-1	TGCGCCAGCAGCTTGGCGGGGGGCACGACTGAAGCTTTCTTT	CASSLAGGTTEAFF
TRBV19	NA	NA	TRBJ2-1	TGTGCCAGTAGCAATAGGACCCTCGATGAGCAGTTCTTC	CASSNRTLDEQFF
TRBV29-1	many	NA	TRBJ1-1	TGCAGCGCCTCGGAGAACTCTGAAGCTTTCTTT	CSASENSEAFF
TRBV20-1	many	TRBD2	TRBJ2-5	TGCAGTGCTAGTGTGGCGGGGGGCACCCAAGAGACCCAGTACTTC	CSASVAGGTQETQYF
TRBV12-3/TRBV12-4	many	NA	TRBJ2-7	TGTGCCAGCAGTTTAATGGTCCACGAGCAGTACTTC	CASSLMVHEQYF
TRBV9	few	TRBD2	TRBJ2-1	TGTGCCAGCAGCCCCCACTCGACTAGCGGGGGGAATGAGCAGTTCTTC	CASSPHSTSGGNEQFF
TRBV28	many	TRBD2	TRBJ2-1	TGTGCCAGCAGTTTCGGGGGACTAGCGGGAGGGAATGAGCAGTTCTTC	CASSFGGLAGGNEQFF
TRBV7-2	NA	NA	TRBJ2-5	TGTGCCAGCAGCGCGCAGGGCCCACCTCAAGAGACCCAGTACTTC	CASSAQGPPQETQYF
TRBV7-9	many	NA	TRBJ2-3	TGTGCCAGCAGCTTATTAACGGGAGTGGATACGCAGTATTTT	CASSLLTGVDTQYF
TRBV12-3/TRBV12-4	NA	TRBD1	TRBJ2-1	TGTGCCAGCATAATGGGACAGTCCTACAATGAGCAGTTCTTC	CASIMGQSYNEQFF
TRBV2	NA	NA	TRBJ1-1	TGTGCCACCACCAGGGAAGTAGTGAACACTGAAGCTTTCTTT	CATTREVVNTEAFF
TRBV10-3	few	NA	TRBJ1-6	TGTGCCATCAGTGAAGGCCAGCCATCCCCCAATTCACCCCTCCACTTT	CAISEGQPSPNSPLHF
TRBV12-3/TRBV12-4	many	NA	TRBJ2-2	TGTGCCAGCAGTTTAGCGGAAAACACCGGGGAGCTGTTTTTT	CASSLAENTGELFF
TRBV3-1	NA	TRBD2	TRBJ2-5	TGTGCCAGCAGCCAAGGAGGACTAGCGGGGCCCCAAGAGACCCAGTACTTC	CASSQGGLAGPQETQYF
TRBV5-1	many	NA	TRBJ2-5	TGCGCCAGCAGCTTGGTGGGCGCACCCAACCAAGAGACCCAGTACTTC	CASSLVGAPNQETQYF
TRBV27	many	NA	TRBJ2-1	TGTGCCAGCAGTCCATTCGACCAGACCACTCAGTTCTTC	CASSPFDQTTQFF
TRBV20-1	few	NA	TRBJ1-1	TGCAGTGCTACGGACGGCCGGAGGGTGACTGAAGCTTTCTTT	CSATDGRRVTEAFF
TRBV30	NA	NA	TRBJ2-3	TGTGCCGTTCAGCGGTACACAGATACGCAGTATTTT	CAVQRYTDTQYF
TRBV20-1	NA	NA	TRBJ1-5	TGCAGTGCTAGAGGGAACGCGCCCCAGCATTTT	CSARGNAPQHF
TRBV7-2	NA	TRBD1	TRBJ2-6	TGTGCCAGCAGCTTGAGTTCGATGGGACAGGGGAGTGGGGCCAACGTCCTGACTTTC	CASSLSSMGQGSGANVLTF
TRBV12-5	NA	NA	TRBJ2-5	TGTGCTAGTGGTTTTGTGGGACAAGAGACCCAGTACTTC	CASGFVGQETQYF
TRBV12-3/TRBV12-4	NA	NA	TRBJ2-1	TGTGCCAGCAGTCTTATACGTGGCGGAGCGGGGTTCTTC	CASSLIRGGAGFF
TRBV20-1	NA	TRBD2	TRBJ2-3	TGCAGTGCTAGAGACGGGACTAGTGCAGATACGCAGTATTTT	CSARDGTSADTQYF
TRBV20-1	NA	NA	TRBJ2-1	TGCAGTGCTAGCGGGGGACCCAACAATGAGCAGTTCTTC	CSASGGPNNEQFF
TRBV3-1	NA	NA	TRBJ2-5	TGTGCCAGCAGCCAAGTTGAGAGGGCCGGGGAGCAGTACTTC	CASSQVERAGEQYF
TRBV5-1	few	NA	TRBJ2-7	TGCGCCAGCAGCTATGACTACCGAGAGCAGTACTTC	CASSYDYREQYF
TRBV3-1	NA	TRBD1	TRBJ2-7	TGTGCCAGCAGCCAGGCAGGGGGTAGGTACGAGCAGTACTTC	CASSQAGGRYEQYF
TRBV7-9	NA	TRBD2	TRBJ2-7	TGTGCCAGCAGCTTAGTGGTAGGGACTAGCCCCCTCTACGAGCAGTACTTC	CASSLVVGTSPLYEQYF
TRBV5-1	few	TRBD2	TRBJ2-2	TGCGCCAGCAGCGAGAAGACAAGAGGACTAGCGGGAAACACCGGGGAGCTGTTTTTT	CASSEKTRGLAGNTGELFF
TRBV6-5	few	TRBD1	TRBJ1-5	TGTGCCAGCAGGCCCGGGACAGGGGGGGGTCAGCCCCAGCATTTT	CASRPGTGGGQPQHF
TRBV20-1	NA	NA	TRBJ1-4	TGCAGTGCTAGTAGGTGGGAGGTTGGTAATGAAAAACTGTTTTTT	CSASRWEVGNEKLFF
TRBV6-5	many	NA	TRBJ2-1	TGTGCCAGCAGCCCCATTGGGGGGCGCAGGAATGAGCAGTTCTTC	CASSPIGGRRNEQFF
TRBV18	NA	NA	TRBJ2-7	TGTGCCAGCTCACCACAAGTCACCCACGAGCAGTACTTC	CASSPQVTHEQYF
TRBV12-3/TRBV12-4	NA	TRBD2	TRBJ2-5	TGTGCCAGCCGAGCGAGTAGCGGGATGGGGGCCCAGTACTTC	CASRASSGMGAQYF
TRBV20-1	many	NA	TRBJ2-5	TGCAGTGCTCGACAGGTGACCCAAGAGACCCAGTACTTC	CSARQVTQETQYF
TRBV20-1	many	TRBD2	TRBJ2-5	TGCAGTGCTAGTACGTTTTCGACTAGTAACCCGGGGGGGGAGACCCAGTACTTC	CSASTFSTSNPGGETQYF
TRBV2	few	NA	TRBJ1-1	TGTGCCTCGGAGGGTAACACTGAAGCTTTCTTT	CASEGNTEAFF
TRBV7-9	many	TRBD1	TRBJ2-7	TGTGCCAGCAGCCCTCGACAGGGGTTCAACGAGCAGTACTTC	CASSPRQGFNEQYF
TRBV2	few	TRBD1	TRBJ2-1	TGTGCCAGCAGCGCATGGACAGGGGTGTTCTTC	CASSAWTGVFF
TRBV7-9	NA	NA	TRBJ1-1	TGTGCCAGCAGCTTAGAAGGGGCGGGGGAAGCTTTCTTT	CASSLEGAGEAFF
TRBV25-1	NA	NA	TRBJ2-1	TGTGCCAGCAGTAGTGCCTCCTCAATGTACAATGAGCAGTTCTTC	CASSSASSMYNEQFF
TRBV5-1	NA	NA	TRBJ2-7	TGCGCCAGCAGCTTGGAGAGGACGGGGTTCTCCTACGAGCAGTACTTC	CASSLERTGFSYEQYF
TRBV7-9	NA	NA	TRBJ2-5	TGTGCCAGCACCCCTGGGGGTGAGGAGACCCAGTACTTC	CASTPGGEETQYF